This T cell receptor (beta chain) was profiled in a study of blood T cells in healthy people across ages. The CDR3 extends over 14 amino acids. From germline, CDR1 is ENHRY and CDR2 SYGVKD. The second PCR ran roughly 6 to 11 cycles with a sample-barcoded 5' primer and J-beta primers. Each sample yielded at least 2.5 million CDR3-containing paired-end reads. One entry per CDR3 protein, called by TCRdb with MiXCR from the 5' RACE reads. The sample has under 800,000 distinct CDR3 sequences; about 40% are singletons. In its sample, this clonotype was seen once. Its antigen is unknown. With a much larger clone just one base away, this may be a read error. General study results and limits: Samples with more naive T cells showed higher observed beta diversity. In the absence of known donor CMV status, changes in expanded clonotypes were possibly confounded.

The genes are TRBV10-3 and TRBJ2-1; 7 bases fit TRBD2. The J call may be wrong; the DNA end is better matched by TRBJ2-7. The sample comprised blood. The origin of this receptor is a woman in her sixties or seventies in good health. The CDR3: CAIRGGSSYNEQYF. The CDR3 DNA is TGTGCCATCAGGGGCGGGAGCTCCTACAATGAGCAGTACTTC.